Listed below are T cell receptor beta chains from one sample, sequenced in a study of type 1 regulatory T cells. These receptors have no identified antigens. MiXCR, applied by TCRdb to the reads, yields one record per CDR3 protein. Of about 68,000 distinct CDR3 sequences detected, about 69% appear once; the ten largest clones hold about 8%. The specimen was cultured T cells, either the whole culture or a sorted T cell fraction (not recorded which). Receptor source: a human donor in good health. The CDR3 runs from the conserved cysteine through the conserved F or W.

CASTPGTAVSYEQYF	TRBV19	TRBJ2-7	15
CAISELQGLATQYF	TRBV10-3	TRBJ2-3	14
CASSLGLAGSEQYF	TRBV13	TRBJ2-7	14
CASRDTSSYNEQFF	TRBV6-1	TRBJ2-1	14
CASSYPVTSGVYNEQFF	TRBV6-5	TRBJ2-1	17
CASSVYVETQYF	TRBV6-1	TRBJ2-5	12
CASSLSLAGTTSRETQYF	TRBV7-3	TRBJ2-5	18
CASSYARRGPYEQYF	TRBV6-2/TRBV6-3	TRBJ2-7	15
CASSLRGEQYF	TRBV5-6	TRBJ2-7	11
CASRPLAGGEQFF	TRBV12-3/TRBV12-4	TRBJ2-1	13
CASSEREGNNEQFF	TRBV11-3	TRBJ2-1	14
CSARASAGINQPQHF	TRBV20-1	TRBJ1-5	15
CASSQWGTSGSRNEQFF	TRBV3-1	TRBJ2-1	17
CSAPRAGGNTEAFF	TRBV20-1	TRBJ1-1	14
CASSFLGEQYF	TRBV12-3/TRBV12-4	TRBJ2-4	11